These T cell receptor beta chains were read from a single sample in a study of T-cell memory formation after mild COVID-19. TCRdb fed the 5' RACE reads into MiXCR, producing one record per CDR3 protein. The sample holds about 560,000 distinct CDR3 sequences, 20% to 25% seen once. Sequences were obtained from PBMCs or a T cell subset sorted from them (not recorded which). These receptors came from an adult woman who had mild COVID-19 (a few samples of this study predate the infection). Cell type and time point are not known. Both conserved end residues are part of each CDR3. The order of the fields is clone size, CDR3 length, D gene, J gene, V gene, CDR3 protein, CDR3 DNA. D genes are given only for firm matches. Rows give clone size only sometimes, using once, few, many, or a class for an expanded clone.

abundance: many
len: 13
d_gene: NA
j_gene: TRBJ1-1
v_gene: TRBV12-3/TRBV12-4
CDR3aa: CASSLGGGAEAFF
CDR3nt: TGTGCCAGCAGTTTAGGGGGGGGTGCTGAAGCTTTCTTT

abundance: NA
len: 15
d_gene: NA
j_gene: TRBJ1-6
v_gene: TRBV19
CDR3aa: CASSSGGPRNSPLHF
CDR3nt: TGTGCCAGTAGTAGCGGGGGGCCCAGGAATTCACCCCTCCACTTT

abundance: NA
len: 14
d_gene: NA
j_gene: TRBJ1-2
v_gene: TRBV20-1
CDR3aa: CSASTGTNGYGYTF
CDR3nt: TGCAGTGCCTCTACCGGGACAAACGGCTATGGCTACACCTTC

abundance: NA
len: 16
d_gene: NA
j_gene: TRBJ2-3
v_gene: TRBV5-1
CDR3aa: CASSLGGATSTDTQYF
CDR3nt: TGCGCCAGCAGCTTGGGGGGCGCAACTAGCACAGATACGCAGTATTTT

abundance: NA
len: 15
d_gene: TRBD1
j_gene: TRBJ1-2
v_gene: TRBV12-3/TRBV12-4
CDR3aa: CASSFGQGLIYGYTF
CDR3nt: TGTGCCAGCAGTTTCGGACAGGGGTTGATCTATGGCTACACCTTC

abundance: NA
len: 12
d_gene: NA
j_gene: TRBJ2-3
v_gene: TRBV30
CDR3aa: CACTGSGDTQYF
CDR3nt: TGTGCCTGTACAGGGTCGGGAGATACGCAGTATTTT

abundance: NA
len: 17
d_gene: NA
j_gene: TRBJ2-5
v_gene: TRBV3-1
CDR3aa: CASSQVAGKGRGETQYF
CDR3nt: TGTGCCAGCAGCCAAGTGGCGGGCAAGGGACGTGGGGAGACCCAGTACTTC

abundance: few
len: 12
d_gene: TRBD1
j_gene: TRBJ2-7
v_gene: TRBV12-3/TRBV12-4
CDR3aa: CASRGTDYEQYF
CDR3nt: TGTGCCAGCAGGGGGACAGACTACGAGCAGTACTTC

abundance: NA
len: 12
d_gene: TRBD1
j_gene: TRBJ2-7
v_gene: TRBV7-9
CDR3aa: CASSRSDRVQYF
CDR3nt: TGTGCCAGCAGCCGATCCGACAGGGTTCAGTACTTC

abundance: few
len: 13
d_gene: NA
j_gene: TRBJ2-3
v_gene: TRBV7-2
CDR3aa: CASSLLESDTQYF
CDR3nt: TGTGCCAGCAGCTTACTAGAATCGGATACGCAGTATTTT

abundance: many
len: 15
d_gene: NA
j_gene: TRBJ2-2
v_gene: TRBV7-9
CDR3aa: CASSLTGTNTGELFF
CDR3nt: TGTGCCAGCAGCTTAACAGGAACGAACACCGGGGAGCTGTTTTTT

abundance: NA
len: 16
d_gene: TRBD1
j_gene: TRBJ2-1
v_gene: TRBV24-1
CDR3aa: CATSDTRTGGGDEQFF
CDR3nt: TGTGCCACCAGTGATACCAGGACAGGGGGCGGGGATGAGCAGTTCTTC

abundance: NA
len: 14
d_gene: NA
j_gene: TRBJ2-5
v_gene: TRBV10-1
CDR3aa: CASSEVAYQETQYF
CDR3nt: TGCGCCAGCAGTGAGGTGGCGTACCAAGAGACCCAGTACTTC

abundance: NA
len: 14
d_gene: TRBD1
j_gene: TRBJ1-1
v_gene: TRBV29-1
CDR3aa: CSVAPGTVNTEAFF
CDR3nt: TGCAGCGTAGCCCCCGGGACAGTGAACACTGAAGCTTTCTTT

abundance: few
len: 14
d_gene: NA
j_gene: TRBJ2-3
v_gene: TRBV19
CDR3aa: CASRNSGGTDTQYF
CDR3nt: TGTGCCAGTAGAAATAGCGGAGGCACAGATACGCAGTATTTT

abundance: NA
len: 15
d_gene: NA
j_gene: TRBJ2-6
v_gene: TRBV29-1
CDR3aa: CSFSDRFSGANVLTF
CDR3nt: TGCAGCTTCAGTGATAGGTTCTCTGGGGCCAACGTCCTGACTTTC

abundance: NA
len: 13
d_gene: NA
j_gene: TRBJ1-1
v_gene: TRBV3-1
CDR3aa: CASSQTQATEAFF
CDR3nt: TGTGCCAGCAGCCAGACGCAGGCGACTGAAGCTTTCTTT

abundance: few
len: 14
d_gene: NA
j_gene: TRBJ2-3
v_gene: TRBV7-6
CDR3aa: CASSSYGSSVTQYF
CDR3nt: TGTGCCAGCAGCTCCTACGGGTCCTCCGTAACGCAGTATTTT

abundance: NA
len: 13
d_gene: TRBD2
j_gene: TRBJ2-7
v_gene: TRBV30
CDR3aa: CAWSVREGREQYF
CDR3nt: TGTGCCTGGAGTGTACGGGAGGGAAGGGAGCAGTACTTC

abundance: NA
len: 13
d_gene: NA
j_gene: TRBJ2-2
v_gene: TRBV2
CDR3aa: CAARQDIAGELFF
CDR3nt: TGTGCCGCTCGGCAGGATATCGCCGGGGAGCTGTTTTTT

abundance: once
len: 13
d_gene: NA
j_gene: TRBJ1-6
v_gene: TRBV7-2
CDR3aa: CASSPRAISPLHF
CDR3nt: TGTGCCAGCAGCCCTCGGGCGATTTCACCCCTCCACTTT

abundance: few
len: 15
d_gene: NA
j_gene: TRBJ2-3
v_gene: TRBV5-1
CDR3aa: CASSLGLDGTDTQYF
CDR3nt: TGCGCCAGCAGCTTAGGACTCGATGGCACAGATACGCAGTATTTT

abundance: NA
len: 16
d_gene: NA
j_gene: TRBJ2-3
v_gene: TRBV6-6
CDR3aa: CASSWGGAASTDTQYF
CDR3nt: TGTGCCAGCAGTTGGGGCGGAGCAGCTAGCACAGATACGCAGTATTTT

abundance: NA
len: 12
d_gene: NA
j_gene: TRBJ2-7
v_gene: TRBV12-3/TRBV12-4
CDR3aa: CASTASGHEQYF
CDR3nt: TGTGCCAGCACAGCATCAGGGCACGAGCAGTACTTC

abundance: NA
len: 14
d_gene: TRBD2
j_gene: TRBJ2-1
v_gene: TRBV5-1
CDR3aa: CASTWEGPYNEQFF
CDR3nt: TGCGCCAGCACCTGGGAGGGCCCCTACAATGAGCAGTTCTTC

abundance: few
len: 15
d_gene: TRBD2
j_gene: TRBJ2-1
v_gene: TRBV29-1
CDR3aa: CSVEVLAGALYEQFF
CDR3nt: TGCAGCGTTGAAGTCCTAGCGGGAGCGTTGTATGAGCAGTTCTTC

abundance: NA
len: 15
d_gene: TRBD1
j_gene: TRBJ2-5
v_gene: TRBV10-3
CDR3aa: CATQGGQTGPETQYF
CDR3nt: TGTGCCACCCAAGGGGGCCAGACAGGGCCAGAGACCCAGTACTTC

abundance: NA
len: 14
d_gene: NA
j_gene: TRBJ2-3
v_gene: TRBV5-1
CDR3aa: CASSFSDQTDTQYF
CDR3nt: TGCGCCAGCAGCTTTTCGGACCAGACAGATACGCAGTATTTT

abundance: few
len: 15
d_gene: TRBD2
j_gene: TRBJ2-1
v_gene: TRBV4-2
CDR3aa: CASSQDASGYNEQFF
CDR3nt: TGTGCCAGCAGCCAAGACGCTAGCGGATACAATGAGCAGTTCTTC